A single sample gave rise to the 19 T cell receptor beta chains below, sequenced in a study of blood T cells in healthy people across ages. Together with a sample-barcoded 5' primer, a J-beta primer mix was included in a second PCR lasting about 7 to 12 cycles. TCRdb itself ran the 5' RACE reads through MiXCR, one entry per CDR3 protein. This table holds 850,000 or so distinct CDR3 sequences, around 30% found once. The specimen was blood. These receptors were obtained from a woman aged 80 or over in good health.

There are many counts of this clonotype. The chain couples TRBV7-2 to TRBJ2-1, with D possibly matching TRBD2 (6 bases). Germline V gene lookup returns CDR1 SGHTA and CDR2 FQGNSA. CDR3 length: 15 amino acids. Deletions cut 0 bases from V and 3 bases from J, with 9 bases between. The CDR3 DNA sequence: TGTGCCAGCAGCTTAGCAGGTAGCGGCTACAATGAGCAGTTCTTC. This sequence encodes CASSLAGSGYNEQFF.

This clonotype was counted at least ten times. The J gene is TRBJ2-5, the V gene TRBV6-2 or TRBV6-3; TRBD2 aligns across 11 bases. The junction had 7 bases not matched to a gene; V was cut back by 0 bases and J by 4 bases. CDR3 length equals 17 residues. Germline V CDR1 and CDR2: MNHEY, SVGEGT. Written as DNA, the CDR3 is TGTGCCAGCAGTTACTCGCGGCGCGGGACTAGCGGAGAGACCCAGTACTTC. Its translation is CASSYSRRGTSGETQYF.

With regard to this clonotype: This may arise from a read error, as a much more abundant clone is one base away. The gene calls are TRBV6-2 or TRBV6-3 and TRBJ2-1; the D is unclear. The CDR3 is made up of 12 amino acids. Per the germline V gene, CDR1 is MNHEY and CDR2 is SVGEGT. This CDR3 is CASNMGGNGQFF. CDR3 bases: TGTGCCAGCAATATGGGTGGGAATGGGCAGTTCTTC.

This clonotype was seen only a few times. The junction departs from the called germline gene at one end, perhaps through a read error. The chain has TRBV7-9 and TRBJ1-2; D uncertain. Looked up from germline, CDR1 is SEHNR and CDR2 is FQNEAQ (reference sequence). The CDR3 contains 15 residues. CDR3 bases: TGTGCCAGCGGCCCTAACGGCGGGATGAACTATGGCTGCACCTTC. Translation: CASGPNGGMNYGCTF.

In regard to this clonotype: A junction boundary mismatches the germline segment, possibly from a read error. The chain uses TRBV9 and TRBJ1-3; the D is unclear. Per germline, CDR1 SGDLS and CDR2 YYNGEE. The CDR3 is 14 residues long. This CDR3 reads CVSSADLGGNTIYF. The DNA for the CDR3 is TGTGTCAGCAGCGCGGACCTCGGTGGAAACACCATATATTTT. Full variable domain (remainder filled in from reference TRBV9 and TRBJ1-3): DSGVTQTPKHLITATGQRVTLRCSPRSGDLSVYWYQQSLDQGLQFLIQYYNGEERAKGNILERFSAQQFPDLHSELNLSSLELGDSALYFCVSSADLGGNTIYFGEGSWLTVV.

The genes are TRBV6-5 and TRBJ1-6, with D perhaps matching TRBD1 (5 bases). Trimming shortened V by 8 bases and J by 5 bases, and 10 bases separated the two germline ends. The CDR3 runs to 13 residues. Germline V CDR1 and CDR2: MNHEY, SVGAGI. The CDR3 loop is CASGGSDNSPLHF. CDR3 DNA: TGTGCCAGCGGGGGGAGCGATAATTCACCCCTCCACTTT.

The CDR3 region is CASRGPVGMNTEAFF. As DNA, the CDR3 is TGCGCCAGCAGGGGACCGGTGGGCATGAACACTGAAGCTTTCTTT. This chain joins TRBV5-1 and TRBJ1-1; D possibly corresponds to TRBD1 (5 bases). V dropped 5 bases and J dropped 0 bases, with 14 bases sitting between them. The CDR3 covers 15 residues. Germline CDR1 SGHRS, CDR2 YFSETQ. Filled out from reference TRBV5-1 and TRBJ1-1, the complete variable domain reads KAGVTQTPRYLIKTRGQQVTLSCSPISGHRSVSWYQQTPGQGLQFLFEYFSETQRNKGNFPGRFSGRQFSNSRSEMNVSTLELGDSALYLCASRGPVGMNTEAFFGQGTRLTVV.

This clonotype was detected many times. The chain is built from TRBV29-1 and TRBJ1-1, with TRBD1 matching 7 bases. The J segment lost 3 bases and the V segment lost 4 bases, leaving 5 bases of the junction unmatched. This CDR3 is built from 13 residues. Germline-derived CDR1 and CDR2 are SQVTM and ANQGSEA. The CDR3 region has the DNA TGCAGCGTTGCGACAGGGTTTGACACTGAAGCTTTCTTT. It translates to CSVATGFDTEAFF.

This clonotype was seen repeatedly, ten times or more. This chain joins TRBV20-1 and TRBJ2-1, with 9 nucleotides matching TRBD2. The germline V gene has CDR1 DFQATT and CDR2 SNEGSKA (reference sequence). The CDR3 runs to 12 residues. Written as DNA, the CDR3 is TGCAGCTACGCGGGGGGGCTTAATGAGCAGTTCTTC. Its translation is CSYAGGLNEQFF.

This clonotype has only a few counts. A much more abundant neighbour one base away suggests this may be a read error. This chain connects TRBV6-2 or TRBV6-3 to TRBJ2-5, with D maybe TRBD2 (5 bases). With 6 bases removed from V and 1 base from J, the gap between germline ends came to 12 bases. This CDR3 has 14 amino acids. CDR1 MNHEY and CDR2 SVGEGT come from the germline V gene. Here the CDR3 DNA reads TGTGCCAGCAGGCACCAAGGGAGCCAAGAGACCCAGTACTTC. Translation gives CASRHQGSQETQYF.

This clonotype came up many times. The chain is built from TRBV14 and TRBJ2-5, with D possibly matching TRBD2 (5 bases). The CDR3 spans 13 residues. With 3 bases removed from V and 1 base from J, the gap between germline ends came to 6 bases. Looked up from germline, CDR1 is SGHDN and CDR2 is FVKESK. For the CDR3, the DNA is TGTGCCAGCAGCCAGGGAGCCCAAGAGACCCAGTACTTC. As protein: CASSQGAQETQYF.

This sequence joins TRBV6-5 and TRBJ2-1, with 8 nucleotides matching TRBD1. There are 14 residues in the CDR3. Looked up from germline, CDR1 is MNHEY and CDR2 is SVGAGI. The V and J ends lost 4 bases and 5 bases, in that order; junction bases with no gene match: 4. CDR3 loop: CASSSRDRNNEQFF. The CDR3 region has the DNA TGTGCCAGCAGTTCCCGGGACAGGAACAATGAGCAGTTCTTC.

There are many counts of this clonotype. The J gene is TRBJ1-2, the V gene TRBV12-3 or TRBV12-4; no clear D. The V and J ends lost 3 bases and 6 bases respectively, with 8 bases between them. The CDR3 has 12 residues. Here the CDR3 reads CASSFPGHGYTF. DNA of the CDR3: TGTGCCAGCAGTTTCCCCGGTCATGGCTACACCTTC.

This clonotype turned up a few times. This chain links TRBV6-6 with TRBJ1-6, with D unclear. The CDR3 loop spans 15 amino acids. The ends were cut back, 5 bases at V and 3 bases at J, with 11 bases in the middle. Germline V gene data show CDR1 as MNHNY and CDR2 as SVGAGI (reference sequence). This CDR3 reads CASSPDGIYNSPLHF. For the CDR3, the DNA is TGTGCCAGCAGTCCCGACGGAATCTATAATTCACCCCTCCACTTT.

This clonotype was seen ten or more times. The chain is built from TRBV11-2 and TRBJ2-5; 9 bases match TRBD1. Germline V CDR1 and CDR2: SGHAT, FQNNGV. The CDR3 loop spans 16 amino acids. Trimming at V came to 5 bases and at J to 2 bases, leaving 9 bases not matched to a gene. The CDR3, as DNA: TGTGCCAGCAGCCCCCGACAGGGGGTGATACAAGAGACCCAGTACTTC. It is translated as CASSPRQGVIQETQYF.

The chain has TRBV28 and TRBJ1-4; 7 bases are shared with TRBD1. CDR1 is MDHEN and CDR2 is SYDVKM in the germline V gene. The CDR3 totals 11 residues. V trimming: 6 bases; J trimming: 11 bases; junction bases outside the gene matches: 3. The CDR3: CASSSDRKLFF. Written as DNA, the CDR3 is TGTGCCAGCAGCTCGGACAGGAAACTGTTTTTT.

This clonotype was detected a few times. The CDR3 loop is CSARDGFRGMDSPLHF. CDR3 in DNA: TGCAGTGCTAGAGATGGGTTCAGGGGGATGGATTCACCCCTCCACTTT. The V and J genes are TRBV20-1 and TRBJ1-6, with 7 bases matching TRBD1. The ends lost 0 bases at V and 8 bases at J; junction bases unmatched: 10. The CDR3 runs 16 residues. Germline V gene data show CDR1 as DFQATT and CDR2 as SNEGSKA (reference sequence).

The chain carries TRBV5-5 and TRBJ2-2, with TRBD2 matching over 15 bases. CDR1 SGHKS and CDR2 YYEKEE come from the germline V gene (reference sequence). The CDR3 length is 20 residues. Trimming removed 6 bases from V and 0 bases from J; junction bases left unmatched: 12. CDR3 amino acids: CASTIYPGLAGGSNTGELFF. The CDR3 DNA sequence: TGTGCCAGCACCATTTATCCGGGACTAGCGGGGGGCTCGAACACCGGGGAGCTGTTTTTT.

V gene TRBV11-3 combines with J gene TRBJ2-4, with 7 bases fitting TRBD1. V gave up 5 bases and J gave up 0 bases; unmatched junction bases: 10. Germline-derived CDR1 and CDR2 are SGHNT and YENEEA. The CDR3 is made up of 17 amino acids. The CDR3 spells CASSTRTGALAKNIQYF. As DNA, the CDR3 is TGTGCCAGCAGCACCCGGACAGGTGCGCTAGCCAAAAACATTCAGTACTTC. The full variable domain, its missing parts supplied by reference TRBV11-3 and TRBJ2-4, is EAGVVQSPRYKIIEKKQPVAFWCNPISGHNTLYWYLQNLGQGPELLIRYENEEAVDDSQLPKDRFSAERLKGVDSTLKIQPAELGDSAVYLCASSTRTGALAKNIQYFGAGTRLSVL.